This entry features one T cell receptor beta chain sequence. The data were taken from a study of cytotoxic CD8 clonotypes in ibrutinib-treated CLL. Target depth was 1 in 200,000 to 1 in 1 million T cells, about 10x per clonotype. Clones were read by immunoSEQ multiplex PCR, and TCRdb kept only the in-frame ones, dropping some. The sample contains some 40,000 clones, 68% of which appear only once. CDR3 length: 15 residues. Germline V gene sequence: CDR1 LGHNT, CDR2 FRNRAP. The V gene end was trimmed by 1 base and the J gene end by 2 bases; junction bases not matched to a gene: 5. Material: PBMCs, obtained at disease progression, from a patient treated with ibrutinib. The gene calls are TRBV12-5 and TRBJ2-7, with TRBD1 matching 7 bases. This clonotype was sampled from a human donor with chronic lymphocytic leukemia. DNA for the CDR3: TGTGCTAGTGGTTTGGGCAGTACAGGGGCCTACGAGCAGTACTTC. This sequence encodes CASGLGSTGAYEQYF.